The clone carrying this TCR beta chain was seen many times. CDR3 length: 11 residues. CDR1 and CDR2 (germline): SQVTM, ANQGSEA. V lost 7 bases and J 4 bases, leaving 11 bases between the germline ends. This specimen comes from a study of blood T cells in healthy people across ages. A sample-barcoded 5' primer and a J-beta primer mix were used in a second PCR of roughly 6 to 11 cycles. TCRdb called the 5' RACE reads again in MiXCR, with one record for every CDR3 protein. This table has about 640,000 distinct CDR3 sequences, 45% to 65% appearing once. Sequencing was done on a sample of blood. The chain couples TRBV29-1 to TRBJ2-7, with D perhaps TRBD1 or TRBD2 (6 bases each). The sequence derives from a man between 60 and 75 years old in good health. The CDR3 sequence: CSAGGGYEQYF. The CDR3 nucleotides are TGCAGCGCCGGAGGGGGGTACGAGCAGTACTTC.